The rows below give T cell receptor beta chains drawn from one sample of a study of cytomegalovirus exposure and HLA in healthy donors. Some clones are missing from TCRdb's copy, which holds only in-frame ones; the method was immunoSEQ multiplex PCR. The sample contains fewer than 200,000 clones, almost 85% of which appear only once. The sequenced sample consisted of PBMCs. All receptors come from a man aged 25-45 years in good health and CMV-seronegative. Each CDR3 is given with its conserved first and last residue. The D gene is left open where the match is weak. The listing skips clone size in some rows; elsewhere it reads once, few, many or a size class.

d_call clone_size j_call v_call cdr3_aa cdr3_nt
TRBD1 . TRBJ1-5 TRBV7-2 CASSLTGGSGDSNQPQHF TGTGCCAGCAGCTTGACAGGGGGCTCGGGGGATAGCAATCAGCCCCAGCATTTT
. . TRBJ1-4 TRBV19 CASSTRLAQLFF TGTGCCAGTAGTACTCGCTTGGCCCAACTGTTTTTT
TRBD2 . TRBJ2-3 TRBV5-4 CASSLQAGEGTDTQYF TGTGCCAGCAGCTTGCAAGCGGGAGAGGGTACAGATACGCAGTATTTT
. . TRBJ2-5 TRBV20-1 CSAQLGQTQYF TGCAGTGCCCAACTAGGACAGACCCAGTACTTC
. . TRBJ2-7 TRBV27 CASSLLVRGLQYEQYF TGTGCCAGCAGTCTTCTGGTCCGGGGACTTCAATACGAGCAGTACTTC
TRBD2 . TRBJ2-1 TRBV10-3 CAISDRGSGGYNEQFF TGTGCCATCAGTGACAGGGGCAGCGGGGGCTACAATGAGCAGTTCTTC
. . TRBJ2-5 TRBV5-6 CASSTSGDPRETQYF TGTGCCAGCAGCACATCAGGGGACCCGCGGGAGACCCAGTACTTC
. . TRBJ2-3 TRBV4-1 CASSLEGRLGDTQYF TGCGCCAGCAGTCTAGAGGGCAGGTTGGGAGATACGCAGTATTTT
. . TRBJ2-5 TRBV7-9 CASSPFGETQYF TGTGCCAGCAGCCCCTTCGGAGAGACCCAGTACTTC
. few TRBJ1-1 TRBV4-1 CASSPQHVGRRTEAFF TGCGCCAGCAGCCCCCAGCATGTGGGCCGTAGAACTGAAGCTTTCTTT
TRBD1 . TRBJ1-1 TRBV4-2 CASSEHRGGATEAFF TGTGCCAGCAGCGAACACAGGGGGGGAGCCACTGAAGCTTTCTTT
. . TRBJ2-1 TRBV6-1 CASSEAILRVDEQFF TGTGCCAGCAGTGAAGCGATTTTGAGAGTTGATGAGCAGTTCTTC
TRBD1 . TRBJ2-7 TRBV18 CASSPPWTGGYEQYF TGTGCCAGCTCACCACCGTGGACAGGGGGGTACGAGCAGTACTTC
TRBD1 few TRBJ2-7 TRBV6-4 CASSPVDRGSYEQYF TGTGCCAGCAGCCCCGTCGACAGGGGCTCCTACGAGCAGTACTTC
. few TRBJ2-5 TRBV4-2 CASSQTSRDQETQYF TGTGCCAGCAGCCAAACTTCGAGGGACCAAGAGACCCAGTACTTC
. . TRBJ1-1 TRBV7-9 CASSPQGQNTEAFF TGTGCCAGCAGCCCCCAGGGACAGAACACTGAAGCTTTCTTT
TRBD1 . TRBJ2-7 TRBV23-1 CASSHGDRDRPGIFYEQYF TGCGCCAGCAGTCATGGAGACCGGGACAGGCCGGGTATTTTCTACGAGCAGTACTTC
TRBD2 once TRBJ2-1 TRBV4-1 CASSQEGLAGTYNEQFF TGCGCCAGCAGCCAAGAGGGACTAGCGGGGACCTACAATGAGCAGTTCTTC
. . TRBJ2-7 TRBV30 CAWRSGGVSYEQYF TGTGCCTGGAGGTCGGGGGGCGTATCCTACGAGCAGTACTTC
. . TRBJ1-5 TRBV6-6 CASTEGLLDQPQHF TGTGCCAGCACCGAAGGACTCCTGGATCAGCCCCAGCATTTT
TRBD1 . TRBJ1-5 TRBV29-1 CSVAYRGQPQHF TGCAGCGTTGCCTACAGGGGACAGCCCCAGCATTTT
TRBD2 . TRBJ2-5 TRBV19 CASSSLAGDQETQYF TGTGCCAGTAGTTCATTAGCGGGGGACCAAGAGACCCAGTACTTC
TRBD2 . TRBJ2-1 TRBV19 CASSILAGGRGEQFF TGTGCCAGTAGTATTTTAGCGGGAGGGCGAGGTGAGCAGTTCTTC
TRBD2 . TRBJ2-5 TRBV5-4 CASSLSGGIGETQYF TGTGCCAGCAGCTTGTCCGGGGGGATAGGAGAGACCCAGTACTTC
TRBD1 . TRBJ1-2 TRBV7-8 CASSPIITGGPSNGYTF TGTGCCAGCAGCCCGATCATTACAGGGGGCCCTAGTAATGGCTACACCTTC
TRBD1 . TRBJ1-4 TRBV5-1 CASRPTGRGEKLFF TGCGCCAGCAGACCGACAGGGCGAGGTGAAAAACTGTTTTTT
TRBD2 few TRBJ2-7 TRBV14 CASSQVSGANYEQYF TGTGCCAGCAGCCAAGTCAGCGGGGCAAACTACGAGCAGTACTTC
. . TRBJ2-3 TRBV5-1 CASSPELASDTQYF TGCGCCAGCAGCCCGGAGCTAGCGTCAGATACGCAGTATTTT
TRBD1 few TRBJ2-7 TRBV18 CASSPAGQGYEQYF TGTGCCAGCTCACCGGCGGGACAGGGCTACGAGCAGTACTTC
. . TRBJ2-4 TRBV19 CASSIKGAKNIQYF TGTGCCAGTAGTATAAAGGGGGCCAAAAACATTCAGTACTTC
. . TRBJ2-3 TRBV7-2 CASSQDSRRQYF TGTGCCAGCAGCCAAGATTCCCGTAGGCAGTATTTT
. . TRBJ2-2 TRBV21-1 CASTEGGGSHTGELFF TGTGCCAGCACCGAGGGGGGAGGGAGCCACACCGGGGAGCTGTTTTTT
TRBD2 . TRBJ2-5 TRBV7-2 CASSSLPGLAGVETQYF TGTGCCAGCAGCTCACTACCCGGACTAGCGGGAGTGGAGACCCAGTACTTC
. once TRBJ2-6 TRBV4-2 CASSPLDGVGANVLTF TGTGCCAGCAGCCCTTTGGACGGGGTTGGGGCCAACGTCCTGACTTTC